This TCR beta chain came from a study of shared clonotypes between healthy human individuals. As defined, naive CD8 cells were CD45RO-negative and positively selected for CCR7, with terminally differentiated effector memory CD45RA+ cells excluded. The table came from immunoSEQ multiplex PCR; TCRdb's copy has only in-frame clones and leaves some out. The table records over 2,000,000 clones, approximately 92% of them present only once. V gave up 4 bases and J gave up 3 bases; unmatched junction bases: 3. Germline CDR1 GTSNPN, CDR2 SVGIG (reference sequence). This CDR3 is 12 amino acids long. The sequencing input was naive CD8+ T cells from PBMCs. The receptor comes from a man aged 18 to 29 in good health. Some clones in this sample may be carry-over from other donors' samples. The chain combines TRBV30 with TRBJ2-7; 7 bases agree with TRBD1. The DNA for the CDR3 is TGTGCCTGGACCCGGGACAGCTACGAGCAGTACTTC. Protein product: CAWTRDSYEQYF.